One sample yielded the 32 T cell receptor beta chains listed below, sequenced in a study of cytomegalovirus exposure and HLA in healthy donors. PCR involved 60 Vbeta and 13 Jbeta primers. Sequencing was performed with immunoSEQ multiplex PCR; in TCRdb, only in-frame clones are kept and a portion is missing. The data show approximately 170,000 clones, with about three quarters seen just once and over 2.5% held by the top ten. The sequenced sample was PBMCs. The receptors here all came from a woman aged 40 to 49 in good health and CMV-seropositive.

The chain joins TRBV13 to TRBJ1-4; 7 nucleotides agree with TRBD1. The CDR3 has 14 amino acids. Trimming took 4 bases from V and 3 from J; bases not matched to a gene: 2. Germline-derived CDR1 and CDR2 are PRHDT and FYEKMQ (reference sequence). CDR3 sequence: CASSSQGANEKLFF. The CDR3 region has the DNA TGTGCCAGCAGCTCCCAGGGGGCTAATGAAAAACTGTTTTTT.

This chain links TRBV28 with TRBJ2-2, with 10 bases fitting TRBD1. This CDR3 is 14 amino acids long. Germline CDR1 reads MDHEN; CDR2 reads SYDVKM. V lost 6 bases and J lost 3; bases outside the gene matches: 1. CDR3 in DNA: TGTGCCAGCAGGGGACAGGGGTACACCGGGGAGCTGTTTTTT. This translates into CASRGQGYTGELFF. Filled out from reference TRBV28 and TRBJ2-2, the complete variable domain reads DVKVTQSSRYLVKRTGEKVFLECVQDMDHENMFWYRQDPGLGLRLIYFSYDVKMKEKGDIPEGYSVSREKKERFSLILESASTNQTSMYLCASRGQGYTGELFFGEGSRLTVL.

V usage is TRBV27 and J usage is TRBJ1-1, with D unclear. Trimming left V 7 bases short and J 4 bases short, with 16 bases between. CDR1 MNHEY and CDR2 SMNVEV come from the germline V gene (reference sequence). CDR3 size: 14 residues. CDR3 bases: TGTGCCAGCACCCCTAACGGGGTCGGCACTGAAGCTTTCTTT. Translated: CASTPNGVGTEAFF.

This chain uses TRBV30 with TRBJ2-1; 11 bases line up with TRBD2. CDR3 length: 14 residues. Germline-derived CDR1 and CDR2 are GTSNPN and SVGIG (reference sequence). V lost 5 bases, J lost 4 bases, and 4 bases stayed unmatched. The CDR3 here is CAWAGTSGYNEQFF. DNA of the CDR3: TGTGCCTGGGCCGGGACTAGCGGTTACAATGAGCAGTTCTTC.

The chain couples TRBV2 to TRBJ2-7; D may be TRBD1 (5 bases). V lost 4 bases, J lost 0 bases, and 7 bases lay in between. Germline loops: CDR1 SNHLY, CDR2 FYNNEI. The CDR3 is made up of 13 amino acids. The CDR3 loop reads CASSVGHSYEQYF. The CDR3 nucleotides are TGTGCCAGCAGTGTAGGACACTCCTACGAGCAGTACTTC.

This chain joins TRBV6-5 and TRBJ1-2; D is possibly TRBD1 (5 bases). The germline CDR1 and CDR2 sequences are MNHEY and SVGAGI. The germline V and J ends were trimmed by 2 bases and 3 bases, with 13 bases remaining between them. This CDR3 region has 15 residues. The DNA for the CDR3 is TGTGCCAGCAGTTACGGGGCAGGCGCGGACTATGGCTACACCTTC. Its protein is CASSYGAGADYGYTF.

The V and J genes are TRBV19 and TRBJ2-2, with D tentatively TRBD1 (6 bases). The V end was cut by 2 bases, the J end by 3 bases, with 13 bases between. The CDR3 extends over 16 amino acids. Germline V gives CDR1 LNHDA, CDR2 SQIVND (reference sequence). CDR3 amino acids: CASSIIRTAYTGELFF. The CDR3 DNA is TGTGCCAGTAGTATAATTCGGACAGCCTACACCGGGGAGCTGTTTTTT.

Of note for this clone: An end of the junction does not agree with germline; a read error may underlie this. The gene calls are TRBV7-9 and TRBJ1-1; D unresolved. CDR3 length equals 16 residues. CDR1 and CDR2 (germline): SEHNR, FQNEAQ (reference sequence). CDR3 DNA sequence: TGTTCCAGCAGCCAGTTGGGAGGTGAGGTGAACACTGAAGCTTTCTTT. This encodes CSSSQLGGEVNTEAFF. The full variable domain, completed using reference TRBV7-9 and TRBJ1-1, is DTGVSQNPRHKITKRGQNVTFRCDPISEHNRLYWYRQTLGQGPEFLTYFQNEAQLEKSRLLSDRFSAERPKGSFSTLEIQRTEQGDSAMYLCSSSQLGGEVNTEAFFGQGTRLTVV.

The rearrangement joins TRBV7-2 to TRBJ1-1; D call uncertain. V was trimmed by 7 bases and J by 0 bases, leaving 15 bases between them. The CDR3 runs to 15 residues. Germline lookup yields CDR1 SGHTA and CDR2 FQGNSA. As DNA, the CDR3 is TGTGCCAGCACCGGCGCGTCACAGTTGAACACTGAAGCTTTCTTT. Protein sequence: CASTGASQLNTEAFF.

J is TRBJ2-2 and V is TRBV5-1, with TRBD1 matching 9 bases. Per the germline V gene, CDR1 is SGHRS and CDR2 is YFSETQ. The CDR3 extends over 16 amino acids. Trimming took 6 bases from V and 4 from J; bases not matched to a gene: 10. The CDR3 here is CASTKGDRESTGELFF. The CDR3 DNA reads TGCGCCAGCACTAAGGGGGACAGGGAATCCACCGGGGAGCTGTTTTTT. The full variable domain, rest sourced from reference TRBV5-1 and TRBJ2-2, is KAGVTQTPRYLIKTRGQQVTLSCSPISGHRSVSWYQQTPGQGLQFLFEYFSETQRNKGNFPGRFSGRQFSNSRSEMNVSTLELGDSALYLCASTKGDRESTGELFFGEGSRLTVL.

V gene TRBV27 combines with J gene TRBJ2-7, with 9 bases that match TRBD2. The ends lost 7 bases at V and 2 bases at J; junction bases unmatched: 9. The length of the CDR3 is 15 residues. Germline V gene data show CDR1 as MNHEY and CDR2 as SMNVEV (reference sequence). The CDR3 DNA is TGTGCCAGCACCACATTGGCTAGCGGGACCTACGAGCAGTACTTC. Amino acid sequence: CASTTLASGTYEQYF.

This clone was observed a single time. Relative to the germline gene, one junction end is altered; a read error may explain this. The chain joins TRBV7-9 to TRBJ2-7; weak D call: TRBD2 (6 bases). CDR3 length equals 16 residues. Germline values: CDR1 SEHNR, CDR2 FQNEAQ (reference sequence). The CDR3 DNA sequence: TGTTCCAGCAGCTCGGGGGTTCGCGCGAACCCCTACGAGCAGTACTTC. Translation: CSSSSGVRANPYEQYF.

In this sample, this clone turned up a few times. The chain couples TRBV2 to TRBJ1-4; D possibly corresponds to TRBD1 (5 bases). The germline CDR1 and CDR2 sequences are SNHLY and FYNNEI. V lost 6 bases and J 11 bases, leaving 13 bases between the germline ends. CDR3 size: 12 residues. The CDR3 spells CASSLQKGKLFF. The CDR3 coding sequence is TGTGCCAGCAGCTTACAGAAGGGGAAACTGTTTTTT.

The chain has TRBV25-1 and TRBJ2-5; TRBD2 agrees at 7 bases. The germline V gene encodes CDR1 MGHDK and CDR2 SYGVNS. Trimming removed 4 bases from V and 0 bases from J; junction bases left unmatched: 5. The CDR3 extends over 15 amino acids. CDR3 DNA: TGTGCCAGCAGTGCCCTGGGGGGGTACCAAGAGACCCAGTACTTC. Its translation is CASSALGGYQETQYF.

The chain has TRBV11-2 and TRBJ2-3; 13 positions match TRBD2. Germline V CDR1 and CDR2: SGHAT, FQNNGV. The CDR3 totals 16 residues. The V and J ends lost 5 bases and 8 bases, in that order; junction bases with no gene match: 10. The CDR3 loop reads CASSPGTSGAWGTQYF. CDR3 nucleotide sequence: TGTGCCAGCAGCCCTGGGACTAGCGGGGCGTGGGGTACGCAGTATTTT.

Worth noting for this clone: Within the sample, other DNA sequences also encode this same CDR3. The chain recombines TRBV6-5 with TRBJ2-7; TRBD1 aligns across 9 bases. The junction had 3 bases not matched to a gene; V was cut back by 0 bases and J by 3 bases. Germline CDR1 is MNHEY and CDR2 is SVGAGI. The CDR3 runs to 15 residues. The CDR3 here is CASSYSTGGSYEQYF. The CDR3 nucleotides are TGTGCCAGCAGTTACTCCACAGGGGGCAGCTACGAGCAGTACTTC.

This clone appeared many times. The chain employs TRBV6-6 and TRBJ1-1; weak D call: TRBD1 (6 bases). The length of the CDR3 is 15 residues. Trimming pared 0 bases from V and 5 bases from J, leaving 13 bases between. Germline V gives CDR1 MNHNY, CDR2 SVGAGI (reference sequence). CDR3 in DNA: TGTGCCAGCAGTTACTCAGCGGGGGCGCGTACTGAAGCTTTCTTT. Amino acid sequence: CASSYSAGARTEAFF.

V gene TRBV19 combines with J gene TRBJ2-1; tentatively, D is TRBD1 (5 bases). The germline CDR1 and CDR2 sequences are LNHDA and SQIVND (reference sequence). This CDR3 is 13 amino acids long. V was cut by 4 bases and J by 4 bases, with 8 bases left in between. The CDR3 DNA follows: TGTGCCAGTAGTACGTCAGGGTACAATGAGCAGTTCTTC. This encodes CASSTSGYNEQFF.

The rearrangement joins TRBV19 to TRBJ2-1, with 10 positions matching TRBD2. This CDR3 contains 15 residues. Per germline, CDR1 LNHDA and CDR2 SQIVND (reference sequence). Germline trimming cut 0 bases from V and 4 bases from J; bases unmatched to any gene: 0. The CDR3 coding sequence is TGTGCCAGTAGTATAGAACTAGCGGGGTACAATGAGCAGTTCTTC. This gives the protein CASSIELAGYNEQFF.

This rearrangement joins TRBV9 to TRBJ2-6, with D perhaps matching TRBD1 (7 bases). This CDR3 is 15 amino acids long. V lost 4 bases and J 7 bases, leaving 15 bases between the germline ends. Germline V gene data show CDR1 as SGDLS and CDR2 as YYNGEE. The chain's CDR3 is CASSLQGTRANVLTF. As DNA, the CDR3 is TGTGCCAGCAGCTTACAGGGGACTCGCGCCAACGTCCTGACTTTC. The entire variable domain, with the rest obtained from reference TRBV9 and TRBJ2-6, is as follows: DSGVTQTPKHLITATGQRVTLRCSPRSGDLSVYWYQQSLDQGLQFLIQYYNGEERAKGNILERFSAQQFPDLHSELNLSSLELGDSALYFCASSLQGTRANVLTFGAGSRLTVL.

The CDR3 loop reads CASSLARLDLRVFNNEQFF. Written as DNA, the CDR3 is TGTGCCAGCAGCTTAGCCCGCCTTGATCTCAGGGTTTTTAACAATGAGCAGTTCTTC. The chain joins TRBV7-9 to TRBJ2-1, with D perhaps matching TRBD1 (5 bases). Looked up from germline, CDR1 is SEHNR and CDR2 is FQNEAQ (reference sequence). This CDR3 contains 19 residues. Trimming shortened V by 0 bases and J by 5 bases, and 23 bases separated the two germline ends.

The chain has TRBV4-1 and TRBJ1-3; 9 bases are shared with TRBD1. Germline assignment: CDR1 MGHRA and CDR2 YSYEKL. V was pared by 3 bases and J by 7 bases, with 4 bases of the junction left unmatched. CDR3 size: 14 residues. This chain's CDR3 is CASSHDGTGNTIYF. In DNA form, the CDR3 reads TGCGCCAGCAGCCACGACGGGACAGGGAACACCATATATTTT.

The chain recombines TRBV27 with TRBJ2-2; 7 nucleotides agree with TRBD2. CDR3 length: 16 residues. Germline CDR1 and CDR2: MNHEY and SMNVEV (reference sequence). Unmatched junction bases numbered 9, after V lost 1 base and J lost 7 bases. The chain's CDR3 is CASSLYGGGEDGELFF. CDR3 DNA sequence: TGTGCCAGCAGTTTATATGGGGGAGGGGAGGACGGGGAGCTGTTTTTT.

This clone was counted a few times. The CDR3 spells CASSFGGQETQYF. CDR3 coding DNA: TGTGCCAGCAGCTTCGGAGGGCAAGAGACCCAGTACTTC. V and J are TRBV11-3 and TRBJ2-5; TRBD2 might be the D (6 bases). Germline lookup yields CDR1 SGHNT and CDR2 YENEEA. Trimming stripped 3 bases from V and 2 bases from J, with 7 bases between. The CDR3 sequence is 13 residues long.

This clone was found once. The chain couples TRBV5-1 to TRBJ2-3; 11 bases line up with TRBD2. The germline CDR1 and CDR2 sequences are SGHRS and YFSETQ. This CDR3 has 16 residues. With V trimmed by 7 bases and J by 0 bases, 7 bases remained unmatched. DNA of the CDR3: TGCGCCAGCGGGTCTGGACTAGCGGGTAGCACAGATACGCAGTATTTT. Encoded protein: CASGSGLAGSTDTQYF.

In its sample, this clone was seen once. The rearrangement links TRBV11-2 to TRBJ2-5; TRBD2 matches 13 bases. This CDR3 region has 14 residues. The germline gives CDR1 SGHAT, CDR2 FQNNGV. The trim removed 6 bases at V and 4 bases at J, leaving 2 bases unmatched. The CDR3 sequence: CASRGLAGRETQYF. In DNA form, the CDR3 reads TGTGCCAGCAGGGGACTAGCGGGAAGAGAGACCCAGTACTTC.

The V call is TRBV5-4, the J call TRBJ1-2; 10 nucleotides line up with TRBD1. The CDR3 totals 16 residues. The germline V gene has CDR1 SGHNT and CDR2 YYREEE (reference sequence). J gave up 2 bases and V 5 bases, and 9 bases lay outside the gene matches. For the CDR3, the DNA is TGTGCCAGCAGTCCTGCCTTGGGACAGGGGAACTATGGCTACACCTTC. Translated: CASSPALGQGNYGYTF.

The chain has TRBV4-3 and TRBJ2-3, with no clear D. Germline V gene sequence: CDR1 LGHNA, CDR2 YSLEER. The CDR3 totals 13 residues. Trimming shortened V by 1 base and J by 2 bases, and 4 bases separated the two germline ends. The CDR3 DNA is TGCGCCAGCAGCCAAGCCCACACAGATACGCAGTATTTT. This codes for CASSQAHTDTQYF.

The rearrangement links TRBV6-5 to TRBJ1-2; TRBD1 might be the D (6 bases). The CDR3 spans 13 residues. CDR1 and CDR2 (germline): MNHEY, SVGAGI. V shed 7 bases and J shed 12 bases, with 21 bases lying between them. CDR3 protein: CASKRTDSKYDTF. In nucleotides, the CDR3 is TGTGCCAGCAAGAGGACAGACTCTAAATACGACACCTTC.

V usage is TRBV5-6 and J usage is TRBJ1-6, with D hard to call. This CDR3 is built from 16 residues. The V gene's germline CDR1 is SGHDT and CDR2 YYEEEE. V was trimmed by 4 bases and J by 4 bases, leaving 15 bases between them. CDR3 sequence (DNA): TGTGCCAGCAGCCCGGAGGGAGGGATTTATAATTCACCCCTCCACTTT. It encodes CASSPEGGIYNSPLHF.

The chain's CDR3 is CAWSAGTKYNEQFF. The CDR3 region has the DNA TGTGCCTGGAGTGCCGGGACTAAGTACAATGAGCAGTTCTTC. The chain links TRBV30 to TRBJ2-1; the match to TRBD2 covers 7 bases. Germline CDR1 reads GTSNPN; CDR2 reads SVGIG (reference sequence). The CDR3 sequence is 14 residues long. The V gene end was trimmed by 1 base and the J gene end by 4 bases; junction bases not matched to a gene: 4.

The chain has TRBV25-1 and TRBJ1-2; 7 positions match TRBD1. The CDR3 has 13 residues. Unmatched junction bases numbered 2, after V lost 2 bases and J lost 5 bases. The V gene's germline CDR1 is MGHDK and CDR2 SYGVNS. CDR3 in amino acids: CASSEDRAYGYTF. The CDR3 region has the DNA TGTGCCAGCAGTGAAGACAGGGCGTATGGCTACACCTTC.